These 14 T cell receptor beta chains were all obtained from the same sample, sequenced in a study of regulatory T cells in long-lasting Graves disease. In building TCR beta libraries, iRepertoire HTBI primers were used together with Arm-PCR of CDR3 regions. A single record per CDR3 protein comes from TCRdb applying MiXCR to the multiplex PCR reads. This table has fewer than 350,000 distinct CDR3 sequences, about 20% appearing once. Indicated time point: newly diagnosed GD, antithyroid drugs for less than 3 months. Following extraction of RNA from PBMCs, that RNA was used to make the TCR library. The sequencing here drew on peripheral blood mononuclear cells (PBMCs), taken at new diagnosis, from a patient treated with antithyroid drugs. All receptors derive from a female donor with Graves disease.

This clonotype has at least ten counts. The J gene is TRBJ2-3, the V gene TRBV13; no definite D call. Trimming stripped 3 bases from V and 0 bases from J, with 7 bases between. Germline loops: CDR1 PRHDT, CDR2 FYEKMQ (reference sequence). The CDR3 is 14 residues long. CDR3 coding DNA: TGTGCCAGCAGCTTCCTCCGCAGCACAGATACGCAGTATTTT. It codes for CASSFLRSTDTQYF.

Ten or more counts support this clonotype. The chain uses TRBV20-1 and TRBJ1-2, with 9 positions matching TRBD1. Germline V gene sequence: CDR1 DFQATT, CDR2 SNEGSKA (reference sequence). V was clipped by 0 bases and J by 3 bases; unmatched bases: 5. The CDR3 has 15 residues. Here the CDR3 DNA reads TGCAGTGCTAGAGATACAAGGACAGGGGACTATGGCTACACCTTC. Translated: CSARDTRTGDYGYTF.

The table lists this clonotype with many counts. This rearrangement joins TRBV28 to TRBJ2-1, with 11 bases matching TRBD2. Germline V lookup: CDR1 MDHEN, CDR2 SYDVKM. The V and J ends lost 8 bases and 3 bases, in that order; junction bases with no gene match: 12. The CDR3 is 17 residues long. The DNA of the CDR3 is TGTGCCAGCGCGGGGGTAGGGACTAGCGGAATCTACAATGAGCAGTTCTTC. Translating it yields CASAGVGTSGIYNEQFF.

This clonotype has a handful of counts. The rearrangement uses TRBV12-3 or TRBV12-4 and TRBJ2-1, with 8 bases that match TRBD2. The CDR3 runs 15 residues. V dropped 5 bases and J dropped 5; count of bases not matched to a gene: 8. CDR3: CASSPRTSKHNEQFF. The CDR3 DNA is TGTGCCAGCAGTCCCCGGACTAGCAAACACAATGAGCAGTTCTTC.

On this clonotype itself: Since a much larger clone is just one base distant, this may be a read error. The chain is built from TRBV28 and TRBJ1-1; 9 bases are a match to TRBD1. Trimming took 6 bases from V and 3 from J; bases not matched to a gene: 5. The CDR3 extends over 14 amino acids. Germline V CDR1 and CDR2: MDHEN, SYDVKM. Here the CDR3 reads CASSYRGRDTEAFF. DNA of the CDR3: TGTGCCAGCAGCTACAGGGGGCGGGACACTGAAGCTTTCTTT.

This chain uses TRBV6-2 or TRBV6-3 with TRBJ1-5; D is ambiguous. Germline V gives CDR1 MNHEY, CDR2 SVGEGT. There are 13 residues in the CDR3. With 5 bases removed from V and 7 bases from J, the gap between germline ends came to 12 bases. In DNA, the CDR3 is TGTGCCAGCAGTGTTGGGGTCGAACAGCCCCAGCATTTT. Protein product: CASSVGVEQPQHF.

This clonotype was counted many times. The gene calls are TRBV28 and TRBJ2-1; 10 bases fit TRBD2. V lost 8 bases, J lost 5 bases, and 6 bases stayed unmatched. CDR1 MDHEN and CDR2 SYDVKM come from the germline V gene. The CDR3 contains 14 residues. The CDR3 here is CASDLAGGNNEQFF. CDR3 DNA sequence: TGTGCCAGCGATTTAGCGGGAGGCAACAATGAGCAGTTCTTC. The full variable domain, with the rest looked up from reference TRBV28 and TRBJ2-1, is DVKVTQSSRYLVKRTGEKVFLECVQDMDHENMFWYRQDPGLGLRLIYFSYDVKMKEKGDIPEGYSVSREKKERFSLILESASTNQTSMYLCASDLAGGNNEQFFGPGTRLTVL.

This clonotype has a handful of counts. The V call is TRBV20-1, the J call TRBJ2-7, with D possibly being TRBD2 (5 bases). The CDR3 runs to 14 residues. Trimming cost V 3 bases and J 9 bases, with 21 bases left between them. Looked up from germline, CDR1 is DFQATT and CDR2 is SNEGSKA (reference sequence). This chain's CDR3 is CSASPRPFGGGQYF. The CDR3 nucleotides read TGCAGTGCTAGCCCCCGGCCCTTTGGAGGTGGGCAGTACTTC.

This clonotype was seen repeatedly, ten times or more. In DNA, the CDR3 is TGTGCCAGCAGCCCGTGGCGGGGGGAGCAGTACTTC. It specifies CASSPWRGEQYF. V usage is TRBV11-2 and J usage is TRBJ2-7; TRBD2 aligns across 7 bases. The CDR3 is 12 residues long. The germline gives CDR1 SGHAT, CDR2 FQNNGV. V was pared by 5 bases and J by 7 bases, with 5 bases of the junction left unmatched.

The CDR3: CASMDRGGIQYF. As DNA, the CDR3 is TGCGCCAGCATGGACAGGGGTGGCATTCAGTACTTC. The genes are TRBV10-2 and TRBJ2-4; TRBD1 matches 9 bases. V was pared by 7 bases and J by 9 bases, with 4 bases of the junction left unmatched. The V gene's germline CDR1 is WSHSY and CDR2 SAAADI. The CDR3 length is 12 residues.

V gene TRBV5-1 combines with J gene TRBJ2-3; D is perhaps TRBD2 (5 bases). CDR1 is SGHRS and CDR2 is YFSETQ in the germline V gene. Trimming took off 0 bases at V and 2 bases at J, with 10 bases between the two ends. This CDR3 spans 15 amino acids. This CDR3 is CASSLALSATDTQYF. CDR3 bases: TGCGCCAGCAGCTTGGCACTTAGCGCCACAGATACGCAGTATTTT.

The sample holds a few counts of this clonotype. The chain employs TRBV28 and TRBJ2-5; D remains ambiguous. Germline lookup yields CDR1 MDHEN and CDR2 SYDVKM. This CDR3 region has 12 residues. The V gene lost 5 bases and the J gene lost 5 bases, with 9 bases spanning the gap. The CDR3 nucleotides read TGTGCCAGCAGTATAGGTTGGGAGACCCAGTACTTC. It yields the protein CASSIGWETQYF.

This clonotype came up many times. V gene TRBV20-1 combines with J gene TRBJ1-6; D is possibly TRBD1 (6 bases). The CDR3 length is 15 residues. V was clipped by 2 bases and J by 5 bases, with 13 bases between them. Germline V gene sequence: CDR1 DFQATT, CDR2 SNEGSKA (reference sequence). The CDR3 region is CSARPQGVNNSPLHF. DNA for the CDR3: TGCAGTGCTAGACCACAGGGAGTTAATAATTCACCCCTCCACTTT.

Only a few counts were recorded for this clonotype. The chain combines TRBV24-1 with TRBJ2-7, with 8 bases aligning to TRBD1. Unmatched junction bases numbered 4, after V lost 4 bases and J lost 6 bases. Germline CDR1 and CDR2: KGHDR and SFDVKD. This CDR3 comprises 13 residues. CDR3 protein: CATSDSDRAEQYF. The CDR3 coding sequence is TGTGCCACCAGTGACTCGGACAGGGCCGAGCAGTACTTC.